A single sample is the source of the 8 T cell receptor beta chains below, sequenced in a study of prognosis after radiotherapy for stage I lung cancer. Using two-round multiplex PCR, the authors amplified TCR beta CDR3 from genomic DNA. The authors ran first-round PCR with primers specific to each TRBV and TRBJ gene. TCRdb reprocessed the multiplex PCR reads with MiXCR, giving one entry per CDR3 protein. This sample has approximately 15,000 distinct CDR3 sequences; less than 55% occur once, and the top ten carry about two fifths. Sequences were derived from PBMCs, sampled before or after stereotactic body radiation therapy (not recorded which). The origin of the receptors is a donor aged 50 or older with non-small cell lung cancer.

This clonotype was seen a single time. This clone may be a read error of a much larger clone one base away. The chain joins TRBV9 to TRBJ1-1; D is unclear. With 3 bases removed from V and 4 bases from J, the gap between germline ends came to 13 bases. CDR1 SGDLS and CDR2 YYNGEE come from the germline V gene. The CDR3 is made up of 14 amino acids. CDR3 DNA sequence: TGTGCCAGCAGCGGAGAAGCAGTAGGCACTGAAGCTTTCTTT. This translates into CASSGEAVGTEAFF.

This clonotype has at least ten counts. This chain joins TRBV28 and TRBJ2-5; possibly TRBD1 for D (6 bases). This CDR3 has 14 residues. The V end was cut by 6 bases, the J end by 5 bases, with 16 bases between. Germline CDR1 is MDHEN and CDR2 is SYDVKM. The CDR3 nucleotides are TGTGCCAGCAGCCTCGGTTGGGGGCGGGAGACCCAGTACTTC. Encoded protein: CASSLGWGRETQYF.

In its sample, this clonotype was seen many times. The chain links TRBV19 to TRBJ1-5; TRBD1 matches 7 bases. CDR1 and CDR2 (germline): LNHDA, SQIVND (reference sequence). Trimming cost V 6 bases and J 0 bases; bases outside gene matches: 5. CDR3 length equals 15 residues. For the CDR3, the DNA is TGTGCCAGTAGACCGGGACAGCTTAGCAATCAGCCCCAGCATTTT. Protein product: CASRPGQLSNQPQHF. Using reference TRBV19 and TRBJ1-5 for the parts outside the CDR3, the full variable domain is DGGITQSPKYLFRKEGQNVTLSCEQNLNHDAMYWYRQDPGQGLRLIYYSQIVNDFQKGDIAEGYSVSREKKESFPLTVTSAQKNPTAFYLCASRPGQLSNQPQHFGDGTRLSIL.

This clonotype was observed many times. The chain couples TRBV30 to TRBJ2-7; D might be TRBD1 (6 bases). The germline CDR1 and CDR2 sequences are GTSNPN and SVGIG (reference sequence). V lost 3 bases and J 7 bases, leaving 16 bases between the germline ends. The CDR3 has 13 amino acids. The DNA of the CDR3 is TGTGCCTGGAGGGGGGCTAACTCGAAAGAGCAGTACTTC. Translated, it gives CAWRGANSKEQYF.

Ten or more counts support this clonotype. V usage is TRBV18 and J usage is TRBJ1-2, with TRBD1 matching 9 bases. Germline trimming cut 3 bases from V and 4 bases from J; bases unmatched to any gene: 3. The germline V gene has CDR1 KGHSH and CDR2 LQKENI. This CDR3 has 14 residues. CDR3: CASSPDRGSYGYTF. CDR3 nucleotides: TGTGCCAGCTCACCGGACAGGGGAAGCTATGGCTACACCTTC.

A word on this clonotype: A far more abundant clone sits one base away, making this likely a read error. The V call is TRBV6-8, the J call TRBJ1-5; D call uncertain. CDR1 is MNHGY, CDR2 SAAAGT, per germline. CDR3 size: 14 residues. V lost 10 bases, J lost 4 bases, and 17 bases lay in between. CDR3 sequence reads: CAISGSALNQPQHF. In DNA form, the CDR3 reads TGTGCCATCTCGGGGTCAGCGCTAAATCAGCCCCAGCATTTT.

The V and J genes are TRBV12-5 and TRBJ2-1, with TRBD1 matching 12 bases. Germline CDR1 reads LGHNT; CDR2 reads FRNRAP. Germline trimming cut 4 bases from V and 7 bases from J; bases unmatched to any gene: 8. The CDR3 covers 16 residues. CDR3: CASGWDRGPNVNEQFF. CDR3 DNA: TGTGCTAGTGGTTGGGACAGGGGGCCGAACGTGAATGAGCAGTTCTTC.

Regarding this clonotype: This probably arose from a read error, given a far larger clone one base away. The chain has TRBV6-4 and TRBJ2-6; D unclear. Germline V gene data show CDR1 as MRHNA and CDR2 as SNTAGT. V was clipped by 5 bases and J by 5 bases, with 10 bases between them. The CDR3 loop spans 14 amino acids. CDR3 nucleotides: TGTGCCAGCAGTTCCCAGCTCTGGGCCAACGTCCTGACTTTC. Its translation: CASSSQLWANVLTF.